These T cell receptor beta chains were read from a single sample in a study of blood T cell repertoires in COVID-19. The repertoire was sequenced with immunoSEQ multiplex PCR; TCRdb's copy has only in-frame clones and lacks some. The table includes around 86,000 clones, roughly 84% detected once. Sequencing used peripheral blood. The receptors were gathered from a human donor in a cohort sampled during active COVID-19. The CDR3 runs from the conserved cysteine through the conserved F or W. The order of the fields is clone size, D gene, J gene, V gene, CDR3 protein, CDR3 DNA. The D gene is left open where the match is weak. Clone size is shown for a subset of rows, as once, few, many or a class of expanded clone.

>few|TRBD1|TRBJ2-7|TRBV11-2
CASSFAGQGAYEQYF
TGTGCCAGCAGCTTTGCGGGACAGGGTGCCTACGAGCAGTACTTC
>NA|NA|TRBJ1-3|TRBV30
CAWSRGRISGNTIYF
TGTGCCTGGAGTAGGGGCAGGATCTCTGGAAACACCATATATTTT
>few|NA|TRBJ2-7|TRBV9
CASSPWSGASYEQYF
TGTGCCAGCAGCCCCTGGAGCGGCGCTTCCTACGAGCAGTACTTC
>once|TRBD1|TRBJ2-7|TRBV24-1
CATSDLRGPEQYF
TGTGCCACCAGTGATTTAAGGGGGCCCGAGCAGTACTTC
>NA|NA|TRBJ2-3|TRBV4-1
CASSQDPSRYTDTQYF
TGCGCCAGCAGCCAAGACCCTAGTCGTTACACAGATACGCAGTATTTT
>NA|NA|TRBJ2-3|TRBV19
CASSIGSNPDTQYF
TGTGCCAGTAGTATCGGGAGTAATCCAGATACGCAGTATTTT
>NA|NA|TRBJ1-1|TRBV19
CASSGSPGGNTEAFF
TGTGCCAGTAGCGGTTCACCCGGGGGGAACACTGAAGCTTTCTTT
>NA|NA|TRBJ1-1|TRBV19
CASNSRREAFF
TGTGCCAGTAACTCCCGGCGGGAAGCTTTCTTT
>once|TRBD1|TRBJ2-7|TRBV6-4
CASSLSGTGTSYEQYF
TGTGCCAGCAGCCTATCCGGGACAGGGACCTCCTACGAGCAGTACTTC
>NA|NA|TRBJ1-2|TRBV12-3/TRBV12-4
CASAMGQGNGYTF
TGTGCCAGCGCGATGGGGCAGGGAAATGGCTACACCTTC
>NA|NA|TRBJ1-5|TRBV28
CASSLVRGSGVHQPQHF
TGTGCCAGCAGTTTAGTAAGGGGCTCAGGGGTCCATCAGCCCCAGCATTTT
>NA|TRBD1|TRBJ1-2|TRBV4-2
CASSQTGVTLYGYTF
TGTGCCAGCAGCCAGACAGGGGTTACTCTCTATGGCTACACCTTC
>once|TRBD2|TRBJ2-7|TRBV29-1
CSVVGGTSGYEQYF
TGCAGCGTTGTAGGCGGGACTAGCGGGTACGAGCAGTACTTC
>NA|TRBD2|TRBJ2-7|TRBV6-2/TRBV6-3
CASSYSASGSYEQYF
TGTGCCAGCAGTTACTCCGCTAGCGGCTCCTACGAGCAGTACTTC
>NA|TRBD2|TRBJ2-3|TRBV6-5
CASRLAGEADTQYF
TGTGCCAGCCGACTAGCGGGAGAGGCAGATACGCAGTATTTT
>NA|TRBD1|TRBJ1-1|TRBV18
CASSPGQANTEAFF
TGTGCCAGCTCACCCGGACAGGCGAACACTGAAGCTTTCTTT
>NA|TRBD2|TRBJ2-1|TRBV29-1
CSLREGNEQFF
TGCAGCCTGCGGGAGGGCAATGAGCAGTTCTTC
>NA|TRBD1|TRBJ1-6|TRBV14
CASSQDRGQGNSPLHF
TGTGCCAGCAGCCAAGATAGGGGACAGGGTAACTCACCCCTCCACTTT
>NA|NA|TRBJ2-3|TRBV5-1
CASSNSPDTQYF
TGCGCCAGCAGTAACTCCCCCGATACGCAGTATTTT
>NA|NA|TRBJ1-1|TRBV19
CASSERSGGYTEAFF
TGTGCCAGTAGTGAGCGGTCGGGGGGCTACACTGAAGCTTTCTTT
>NA|NA|TRBJ1-1|TRBV6-5
CASSYSQGKAFF
TGTGCCAGCAGTTACTCGCAGGGTAAAGCTTTCTTT
>NA|TRBD2|TRBJ2-3|TRBV11-3
CASSLSGSADTQYF
TGTGCCAGCAGCCTTAGCGGGAGCGCAGATACGCAGTATTTT
>NA|TRBD2|TRBJ2-1|TRBV6-2/TRBV6-3
CASSRTSGFYNEQFF
TGTGCCAGCAGTCGGACTAGCGGGTTCTACAATGAGCAGTTCTTC
>NA|TRBD2|TRBJ2-1|TRBV19
CASSPRVRRGAGGLSSYNEQFF
TGTGCCAGTAGTCCCCGAGTTCGACGAGGAGCGGGAGGATTAAGCTCCTACAATGAGCAGTTCTTC
>NA|NA|TRBJ1-1|TRBV10-3
CATNGGNTEAFF
TGTGCCACGAACGGGGGGAACACTGAAGCTTTCTTT
>NA|TRBD1|TRBJ1-1|TRBV9
CASSVGDRLNTEAFF
TGTGCCAGCAGCGTAGGGGACAGGCTGAACACTGAAGCTTTCTTT
>NA|NA|TRBJ2-4|TRBV7-9
CASSHPGVQGGYIQYF
TGTGCCAGCAGCCACCCTGGAGTCCAGGGGGGATACATTCAGTACTTC
>NA|NA|TRBJ1-6|TRBV11-3
CASSLRDSPLHF
TGTGCCAGCAGCTTACGAGATTCACCCCTCCACTTT
>NA|NA|TRBJ1-3|TRBV14
CASSQVDYTIYF
TGTGCCAGCAGCCAAGTGGACTACACCATATATTTT
>once|TRBD2|TRBJ2-7|TRBV7-7
CASSFAAAGAYEQYF
TGTGCTAGCAGCTTCGCGGCGGCGGGGGCCTACGAGCAGTACTTC
>NA|NA|TRBJ1-2|TRBV10-3
CAISEGPGYTF
TGTGCCATCAGTGAGGGGCCTGGCTACACCTTC
>NA|NA|TRBJ2-5|TRBV4-3
CASSQGFRAEETQYF
TGCGCCAGCAGCCAAGGGTTCCGAGCCGAGGAGACCCAGTACTTC
>NA|TRBD1|TRBJ2-1|TRBV18
CASSPPRGQGSNEQFF
TGTGCCAGCTCACCGCCCCGAGGACAGGGATCCAATGAGCAGTTCTTC
>NA|NA|TRBJ1-2|TRBV7-2
CASSLGVGESNYGYTF
TGTGCCAGCAGCTTAGGAGTCGGGGAGTCTAACTATGGCTACACCTTC
>once|NA|TRBJ2-7|TRBV6-5
CASNEQGSYEQYF
TGTGCCAGCAACGAACAGGGTTCCTACGAGCAGTACTTC
>NA|TRBD1|TRBJ1-2|TRBV27
CASSLYTGVNYGYTF
TGTGCCAGCAGTTTATATACAGGGGTCAACTATGGCTACACCTTC
>NA|TRBD2|TRBJ2-3|TRBV4-3
CASSQVKRGGGDTQYF
TGCGCCAGCAGCCAAGTCAAGCGGGGGGGCGGAGATACGCAGTATTTT
>NA|TRBD2|TRBJ2-7|TRBV4-1
CASSQAGLAGSYEQYF
TGCGCCAGCAGCCAAGCCGGGCTAGCGGGCTCCTACGAGCAGTACTTC
>NA|TRBD2|TRBJ2-3|TRBV5-6
CASSSGTRGTDTQYF
TGTGCCAGCAGCTCCGGGACTAGAGGCACAGATACGCAGTATTTT
>NA|TRBD1|TRBJ2-5|TRBV30
CAYTGGQETQYF
TGTGCCTACACAGGGGGCCAAGAGACCCAGTACTTC
>NA|TRBD2|TRBJ2-3|TRBV6-5
CATFTSGGPSDTQYF
TGTGCCACCTTTACTAGCGGGGGTCCCTCAGATACGCAGTATTTT
>NA|NA|TRBJ2-3|TRBV3-1/TRBV3-2
CASSQDGLSTDTQYF
TGTGCCAGCAGCCAAGACGGGTTATCCACAGATACGCAGTATTTT
>NA|TRBD1|TRBJ2-3|TRBV7-7
CASSQGQGTSDTQYF
TGTGCCAGCAGTCAGGGACAGGGGACTTCAGATACGCAGTATTTT
>NA|NA|TRBJ2-7|TRBV29-1
CSVEAQGGSEQYF
TGCAGCGTTGAAGCGCAGGGTGGGTCCGAGCAGTACTTC
>once|TRBD2|TRBJ2-7|TRBV20-1
CSASGTSVSYEQYF
TGCAGTGCTAGTGGGACTAGCGTCTCCTACGAGCAGTACTTC
>NA|TRBD2|TRBJ2-7|TRBV28
CASSLETSGSYEQYF
TGTGCCAGCAGCCTAGAGACTAGCGGGAGCTACGAGCAGTACTTC
>NA|NA|TRBJ1-2|TRBV7-2
CASSLAGALYGGYTF
TGTGCCAGCAGCTTAGCAGGGGCGCTGTATGGCGGCTACACCTTC
>NA|TRBD2|TRBJ2-3|TRBV4-2
CASSRKTSGKGPDTQYF
TGTGCCAGCTCCCGTAAGACTAGCGGGAAGGGGCCAGATACGCAGTATTTT
>NA|NA|TRBJ2-7|TRBV21-1
CASSTPNPPGLLYYEQYF
TGTGCCAGCAGCACCCCGAACCCTCCGGGACTCCTATACTACGAGCAGTACTTC
>NA|NA|TRBJ2-3|TRBV6-6
CASSLGLDTQYF
TGTGCCAGCAGCCTCGGTTTAGATACGCAGTATTTT
>NA|NA|TRBJ2-1|TRBV28
CATVTRSSYNEQFF
TGTGCCACTGTGACCCGGAGCTCCTACAATGAGCAGTTCTTC
>NA|TRBD1|TRBJ1-2|TRBV25-1
CASRDRGLNYGYTF
TGTGCCAGCAGGGACAGGGGTTTGAACTATGGCTACACCTTC